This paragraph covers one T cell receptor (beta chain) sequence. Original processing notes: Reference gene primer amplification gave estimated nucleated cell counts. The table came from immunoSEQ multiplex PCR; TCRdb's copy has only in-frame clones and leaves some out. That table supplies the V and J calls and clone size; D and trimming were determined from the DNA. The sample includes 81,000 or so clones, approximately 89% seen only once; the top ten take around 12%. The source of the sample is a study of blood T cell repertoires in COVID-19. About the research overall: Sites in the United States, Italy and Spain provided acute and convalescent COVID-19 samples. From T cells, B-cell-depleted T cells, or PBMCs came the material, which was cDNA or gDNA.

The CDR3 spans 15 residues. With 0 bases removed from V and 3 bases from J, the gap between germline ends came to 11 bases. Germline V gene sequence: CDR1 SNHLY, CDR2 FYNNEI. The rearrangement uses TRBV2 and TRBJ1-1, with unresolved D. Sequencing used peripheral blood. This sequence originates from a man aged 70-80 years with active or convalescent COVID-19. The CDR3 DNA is TGTGCCAGCAGTGAAGCGCTTCTGAGGGACACTGAAGCTTTCTTT. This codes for CASSEALLRDTEAFF.